The entry that follows covers one TCR beta chain sequence. The antigen is undetermined. The sample holds other DNA sequences that translate to the same CDR3. Method: immunoSEQ multiplex PCR; TCRdb's copy keeps in-frame clones and lacks some. The data show 80,000 to 85,000 clones, with around 90% seen just once and roughly 8% held by the top ten. The record originates from a study of T cell responses to AZD1222 COVID-19 vaccine. General observations from the study: Donors were largely white British and mainly female; clonal diversity was possibly underestimated. Baseline seropositives among AZD1222 recipients totaled only 5 to 7.

Germline V gene sequence: CDR1 GTSNPN, CDR2 SVGIG (reference sequence). The CDR3 runs 15 residues. V lost 8 bases, J lost 2 bases, and 12 bases stayed unmatched. The sequences come from peripheral blood, collected 28 days after the second AZD1222 dose. The receptor was derived from an adult who received the AZD1222 COVID-19 vaccine. J is TRBJ2-7 and V is TRBV30; 10 bases are shared with TRBD1. The CDR3 is CALEEYGQGAYEQYF. CDR3 nucleotides: TGTGCCCTGGAGGAATACGGACAGGGGGCCTACGAGCAGTACTTC.